This TCR beta chain emerged from a study of blood T cells in healthy people across ages (dated by TCRdb to between 2014 and 2016). Study-wide context: In model experiments, template switching captured about one uniquely barcoded TCR beta cDNA molecule for every two T cells. Using deep sequencing normalized with unique cDNA molecular identifiers, the study measured how TCR beta repertoire diversity changes with age. For two donors (one aged 18 to 29 and one aged 80 or older), the study analyzed two additional independent replicas of 1 million unique cDNA reads from the same blood draw. Four age groups were formed from the donors: young (average approximately 15 years), middle-aged (approximately 42), aged (under 70) and long-lived (roughly 81).

Broad study findings and their caveats: Because profiling used bulk unsorted PBMCs, naive and antigen-experienced compartments could not be compared conclusively. Compared with the aged group, more naive CD4+ T cells, fewer expanded clones and increased TCR diversity were shown by the long-lived group, suggesting age selection. Observed TCR beta diversity per million T cells fell roughly linearly with age, and a significant reduction was already apparent by age roughly 40. The CMV infection status of donors was not known, potentially confounding age-related changes in expanded clonotypes. Observed TCR beta diversity correlated strongly with the percentage of naive T cells measured by flow cytometry. Estimates of total diversity based on one million sequenced T cells were regarded as lower bounds and as underestimates.

About this clonotype itself: The antigen it binds to is not known. Per-nucleotide qualities are absent, and no much larger clonotype sits a single base away.

Receptors were amplified or captured by 5' RACE. Sequencer: Illumina HiSeq 2500. The second PCR ran for roughly 7 to 11 cycles and used a J-beta primer mix along with a sample-barcoded 5' primer. A unique molecular identifier was introduced onto each TCR beta cDNA molecule by a template-switch 5' adaptor carrying 12 random nucleotides. Each sample yielded at least 2.5 million CDR3-containing paired-end reads. First-strand cDNA was synthesized from all RNA with the Mint cDNA synthesis kit, primed by a TRBC-specific oligonucleotide. Following uracil-DNA glycosylase treatment, a first 18-cycle PCR with universal primers M1SS and BC2_uni_R was performed on all cDNA. Per the source publication's procedure: For normalization, 1 million high-quality reads, each with a distinct molecular identifier, were randomly selected from each sample. Instead of being binned into consensus sequences, reads with shared molecular identifiers were discarded. CDR3 identification, clonotype clustering and error correction used MiTCR with a Q25 quality threshold and the strictest error-elimination algorithm. Lower-bound total TCR beta diversity was estimated with a nonparametric unseen species model using Euler transformation. TCRdb reran the public reads through fastp at Q25 and MiXCR, keeping productive beta chains. Identical CDR3 protein sequences are pooled into one entry, listed with their most common genes and DNA. What appears here as the V and J calls and clone size reflects TCRdb's work, not the paper's. A total of roughly 1,000,000 distinct CDR3 sequences appear in this sample, under 30% of them only once. Of the sample, less than 0.85% is held by the ten largest clones.

The donors were some 39 Caucasian individuals from Russia, aged roughly 6 to 100 years, who were systemically healthy. Each donor gave 8 to 10 milliliters of peripheral blood, drawn into EDTA-treated Vacutainer tubes. PBMCs were isolated by Ficoll-Paque density-gradient centrifugation, with at least 6.5 million obtained per sample. Trizol reagent was used to extract total RNA from the PBMCs, yielding at least 6 micrograms per sample. Naive CD45RAhigh/CD27high T cell percentages were measured by flow cytometry on a PBMC aliquot from every donor. These data were likewise used in another study, on T cells of mothers and their children. The second study, in turn, reports: Nine systemically healthy Caucasian individuals served as donors, namely three mothers together with their six children. cDNA synthesis consumed the entire amount of extracted RNA, loaded at around 1.5 ug RNA in each 15 ul reaction. In the second PCR, the M1S primer introduced both the sample barcodes and 2-4 random nucleotides. Over 8.5 million TCR beta CDR3 reads came from each mother, compared with approximately 2.8 million reads from each child. TCR recombination output is similarly shaped by thymic selection in related and unrelated pairs, with a minor effect exerted by inherited differences. Related mother-child pairs always showed normalized repertoire overlap that was slightly higher than in unrelated mother-child pairs, though the difference was never significant. Persistent microchimeric T cell clones were not detected, at a sensitivity of 95 to 100 clones per million clonotypes. Deep NGS was used in the study to compare the TCR beta repertoires of mothers and children and to look for features that separate related mother-child pairs from unrelated individuals. The mean age was roughly 36 +/- 4 years for the mothers and about 12 +/- 4 years for the children. After adapter ligation was performed with NEBNext reagents, the libraries were sequenced on an Illumina HiSeq 2000 with 100+100 nt paired-end reads. Mother and child libraries were prepared a month apart and sequenced in separate runs to prevent cross-contamination. Between roughly 500,000 and 2,300,000 distinct TCR beta clonotypes were identified per donor. Naive TCR beta clonotypes were estimated from low-frequency clonotypes matched to each donor's FACS-determined naive share, without sorting.

The source is a girl aged 2-10 years in good health. The sequenced sample consisted of blood.

The DNA sequence is given as TGTGCCAGCAGTTTGAATCCTTATTTTAGCACAGATACGCAGTATTTT. Its product reads: CASSLNPYFSTDTQYF. Here the chain combines TRBV12-3 or TRBV12-4 and TRBJ2-3, with no confident D gene call. The CDR3 sequence holds 16 residues, the cysteine and phenylalanine included. Only the CDR3 part of the read is kept: 48 bases, read in frame from the first base. V is reduced by 3 bases and J by 0 bases, leaving a spacing of 13 bases between them.